The 16 T cell receptor beta chains presented below share a single source sample, sequenced in a study of CD8 T cells in ankylosing spondylitis. Using its own MiXCR run on the 5' RACE reads, TCRdb lists one record per CDR3 protein. The table lists roughly 60,000 distinct CDR3 sequences, approximately 5.7% of them singletons. Sequenced sample: synovial fluid, either unsorted or a sorted T cell fraction (not recorded which). The receptor set was obtained from a male donor with ankylosing spondylitis.

This clonotype was recorded at least ten times. One end of the junction is discordant with germline, which a read error may explain. CDR3 protein: CASSNSGVTGELFF. In DNA, the CDR3 is TGTGCCAGCAGTAACTCAGGGGTCACCGGGGAGCTGTTTTTT. The V and J genes are TRBV6-5 and TRBJ2-2; the D gene is possibly TRBD1 (6 bases). The CDR3 has 14 residues. CDR1 MNHEY and CDR2 SVGAGI come from the germline V gene.

This clonotype was seen only a few times. J is TRBJ2-3 and V is TRBV7-3; 11 bases agree with TRBD1. V lost 0 bases and J lost 0; bases outside the gene matches: 8. The CDR3 has 19 residues. Germline CDR1 is SGHTA and CDR2 is FQGTGA. CDR3 residues: CASSLTGTGGGFSTDTQYF. The CDR3 DNA is TGTGCCAGCAGCTTAACCGGGACAGGGGGGGGATTTAGCACAGATACGCAGTATTTT.

This clonotype was observed at least ten times. The rearrangement links TRBV7-2 to TRBJ2-7; 7 nucleotides align to TRBD2. Per the germline V gene, CDR1 is SGHTA and CDR2 is FQGNSA. Losses at the gene ends were 5 bases for V and 7 bases for J; bases not matched to a gene: 14. The CDR3 runs 15 residues. CDR3 coding DNA: TGTGCCAGCAGCCCCCCCAGCGGTCCCGGGGGGGAGCAGTACTTC. This encodes CASSPPSGPGGEQYF.

This clonotype was counted at least ten times. The chain couples TRBV7-3 to TRBJ2-3; 10 positions agree with TRBD2. The trim removed 4 bases at V and 2 bases at J, leaving 6 bases unmatched. Per the germline V gene, CDR1 is SGHTA and CDR2 is FQGTGA. CDR3 length: 16 residues. CDR3 region: CASSSFGLADTDTQYF. The CDR3 DNA is TGTGCCAGCAGCTCCTTCGGACTAGCGGACACAGATACGCAGTATTTT.

This clonotype was counted many times. The J gene is TRBJ1-1, the V gene TRBV12-3 or TRBV12-4; weak D call: TRBD1 (5 bases). The CDR3 is 13 amino acids. V lost 6 bases, J lost 1 base, and 9 bases lay in between. CDR3 sequence (DNA): TGTGCCAGCAGGGCGGGGGAGAACACTGAAGCTTTCTTT. It yields the protein CASRAGENTEAFF.

This clonotype was detected many times. V gene TRBV28 combines with J gene TRBJ1-2, with 8 nucleotides matching TRBD1. The ends lost 5 bases at V and 5 bases at J; junction bases unmatched: 4. CDR1 and CDR2 from the germline V gene are MDHEN and SYDVKM. This CDR3 spans 13 amino acids. Here the CDR3 DNA reads TGTGCCAGCAGTGTACAGGGGGGGTATGGCTACACCTTC. Amino acids: CASSVQGGYGYTF.

This clonotype was counted ten times or more. This chain joins TRBV27 and TRBJ2-7, with 7 bases aligning to TRBD2. Unmatched junction bases numbered 9, after V lost 7 bases and J lost 3 bases. This CDR3 comprises 14 residues. Germline V gene sequence: CDR1 MNHEY, CDR2 SMNVEV (reference sequence). The CDR3 coding sequence is TGTGCCAGCACACGTATAGCGGGCGTCTACGAGCAGTACTTC. Translation gives CASTRIAGVYEQYF.

This clonotype was counted at least ten times. The chain joins TRBV29-1 to TRBJ1-5; TRBD1 matches at 7 bases. Germline V gene data show CDR1 as SQVTM and CDR2 as ANQGSEA. The CDR3 has 13 residues. V shed 6 bases, J shed 6 bases, and the junction held 8 bases outside the gene matches. The CDR3 sequence: CSVQGQAGQPQHF. Here the CDR3 DNA reads TGCAGCGTACAAGGACAGGCGGGTCAGCCCCAGCATTTT.

There are a few counts of this clonotype. J is TRBJ2-6 and V is TRBV18; maybe TRBD2 (6 bases). The CDR3 covers 19 residues. Germline CDR1 reads KGHSH; CDR2 reads LQKENI. The germline V and J ends were trimmed by 2 bases and 2 bases, with 19 bases remaining between them. CDR3 nucleotide sequence: TGTGCCAGCTCACCATTCCCCCCCAGGGAGGCGGCTGGGGCCAACGTCCTGACTTTC. It specifies CASSPFPPREAAGANVLTF.

This clonotype was observed a few times. The V call is TRBV6-1, the J call TRBJ2-1; 12 bases are a match to TRBD2. The germline V gene has CDR1 MNHNS and CDR2 SASEGT. This CDR3 has 17 amino acids. With 8 bases clipped from V and 8 bases from J, the junction kept 16 bases outside the gene matches. The CDR3 region is CASWASGRAVSGDEQFF. The DNA for the CDR3 is TGTGCCAGCTGGGCTAGCGGGAGGGCCGTAAGTGGGGATGAGCAGTTCTTC.

In this sample, this clonotype turned up many times. The chain employs TRBV28 and TRBJ2-7; D ambiguous. Per the germline V gene, CDR1 is MDHEN and CDR2 is SYDVKM. This CDR3 contains 10 residues. V shed 8 bases and J shed 5 bases, with 7 bases lying between them. CDR3 in amino acids: CASGNDEQYF. The CDR3 bases are TGTGCCAGCGGTAATGACGAGCAGTACTTC.

This clonotype was detected only a few times. This rearrangement joins TRBV2 to TRBJ2-5, with TRBD2 as a possible D gene (6 bases). With 4 bases removed from V and 5 bases from J, the gap between germline ends came to 11 bases. Germline CDR1 SNHLY, CDR2 FYNNEI. The CDR3 has 13 residues. The CDR3 here is CASSVRGFETQYF. CDR3 nucleotide sequence: TGTGCCAGCAGTGTTCGGGGGTTCGAGACCCAGTACTTC.

This clonotype was observed at least ten times. The chain has TRBV12-3 or TRBV12-4 and TRBJ2-2; TRBD2 matches 7 bases. V was clipped by 6 bases and J by 5 bases; unmatched bases: 6. The CDR3 extends over 14 amino acids. The CDR3 DNA reads as TGTGCCAGCAGACCAGGGAGGGAGACCGGGGAGCTGTTTTTT. Amino acids: CASRPGRETGELFF.

The gene calls are TRBV27 and TRBJ2-3; 10 positions match TRBD2. V trimming: 5 bases; J trimming: 2 bases; junction bases outside the gene matches: 7. The CDR3 has 16 residues. CDR1 and CDR2 (germline): MNHEY, SMNVEV (reference sequence). CDR3 region: CASSPLAGVSTDTQYF. CDR3 in DNA: TGTGCCAGCAGTCCTCTAGCGGGAGTCTCCACAGATACGCAGTATTTT.

The chain carries TRBV27 and TRBJ1-6; a possible D gene is TRBD1 (6 bases). Germline-derived CDR1 and CDR2 are MNHEY and SMNVEV (reference sequence). The V end lost 4 bases, the J end lost 6 bases, and 7 bases lay between the germline ends. The CDR3 has 13 amino acids. Written as DNA, the CDR3 is TGTGCCAGCAGTTGGGGGGCTAATTCACCCCTCCACTTT. This translates into CASSWGANSPLHF.

At least ten counts were recorded for this clonotype. The rearrangement joins TRBV27 to TRBJ2-1; D is undetermined. The CDR3 length is 9 residues. The germline V gene has CDR1 MNHEY and CDR2 SMNVEV (reference sequence). The germline V and J ends were trimmed by 6 bases and 7 bases, with 1 base remaining between them. The CDR3 here is CASRNEQFF. Here the CDR3 DNA reads TGTGCCAGCAGGAATGAGCAGTTCTTC.